A single sample is the source of the 21 T cell receptor beta chains below, sequenced in a study of neoadjuvant anti-PD-1 for oral cavity cancer. Profiling relied on immunoSEQ multiplex PCR, and the TCRdb table lists in-frame clones only, not all of them. The profile shows about 15,000 clones, 50% to 65% of them singletons. Specimen: PBMCs, collected before nivolumab (anti-PD-1) treatment. Every receptor here comes from a person aged 35-79 years with oral cavity squamous cell carcinoma.

The chain carries TRBV11-3 and TRBJ2-1; 8 nucleotides match TRBD1. The V and J ends lost 1 base and 2 bases, in that order; junction bases with no gene match: 4. Germline loops: CDR1 SGHNT, CDR2 YENEEA. The CDR3 has 16 residues. CDR3: CASSLGAGGAYNEQFF. CDR3 sequence (DNA): TGTGCCAGCAGCTTAGGGGCAGGGGGCGCCTACAATGAGCAGTTCTTC. Drawing the rest from reference TRBV11-3 and TRBJ2-1, the complete variable domain is EAGVVQSPRYKIIEKKQPVAFWCNPISGHNTLYWYLQNLGQGPELLIRYENEEAVDDSQLPKDRFSAERLKGVDSTLKIQPAELGDSAVYLCASSLGAGGAYNEQFFGPGTRLTVL.

This chain joins TRBV27 and TRBJ2-7; no reliable D call. The V end was cut by 9 bases, the J end by 2 bases, with 20 bases between. CDR3 size: 15 residues. Germline-derived CDR1 and CDR2 are MNHEY and SMNVEV (reference sequence). The CDR3 DNA sequence: TGTGCCAGTAGTGGATCCGGGCGCATACCCTACGAGCAGTACTTC. Protein product: CASSGSGRIPYEQYF.

The rearrangement links TRBV27 to TRBJ1-3; D ambiguous. Germline CDR1 is MNHEY and CDR2 is SMNVEV (reference sequence). The CDR3 length is 15 residues. V gave up 3 bases and J gave up 4 bases, with 13 bases separating them. This CDR3 reads CASSLAPLPGNTIYF. Here the CDR3 DNA reads TGTGCCAGCAGTTTGGCCCCTCTCCCCGGAAACACCATATATTTT.

V gene TRBV10-3 combines with J gene TRBJ1-2, with no clear D. This CDR3 region has 12 residues. The V gene's germline CDR1 is ENHRY and CDR2 SYGVKD. Trimming took 7 bases from V and 8 from J, leaving 14 bases between them. This chain's CDR3 is CAITTGGLGYTF. The CDR3, as DNA: TGTGCCATCACCACTGGAGGACTCGGCTACACCTTC.

The rearrangement joins TRBV19 to TRBJ2-7; the D call may be TRBD1 or TRBD2 (5 bases each). The CDR3 is made up of 14 amino acids. Germline-derived CDR1 and CDR2 are LNHDA and SQIVND (reference sequence). Trimming removed 3 bases from V and 2 bases from J, with 11 bases in between. The CDR3 DNA follows: TGTGCCAGTAGTATCTCAGGGACCCCCTACGAGCAGTACTTC. Translating it yields CASSISGTPYEQYF. Full variable domain (remainder filled in from reference TRBV19 and TRBJ2-7): DGGITQSPKYLFRKEGQNVTLSCEQNLNHDAMYWYRQDPGQGLRLIYYSQIVNDFQKGDIAEGYSVSREKKESFPLTVTSAQKNPTAFYLCASSISGTPYEQYFGPGTRLTVT.

Written as DNA, the CDR3 is TGTGCCAGCAGTGAATACCCTGACAGTAACTATGGCTACACCTTC. Amino acid sequence: CASSEYPDSNYGYTF. This chain uses TRBV25-1 with TRBJ1-2; a possible D gene is TRBD1 (5 bases). Germline loops: CDR1 MGHDK, CDR2 SYGVNS. The germline V and J ends were trimmed by 0 bases and 1 base, with 9 bases remaining between them. This CDR3 contains 15 residues.

The gene calls are TRBV11-1 and TRBJ2-3; maybe TRBD1 (5 bases). Trimming shortened V by 4 bases and J by 3 bases, and 14 bases separated the two germline ends. Germline V gene sequence: CDR1 SGHAT, CDR2 FQDESV (reference sequence). There are 15 residues in the CDR3. The CDR3 here is CASSSLVGRTDTQYF. CDR3 in DNA: TGTGCCAGCAGCTCCCTAGTGGGGCGGACAGATACGCAGTATTTT.

In this sample, this clone turned up a few times. CDR3 residues: CASSVDLNTEAFF. The CDR3 nucleotides read TGTGCCAGCAGCGTGGACTTGAACACTGAAGCTTTCTTT. The chain combines TRBV9 with TRBJ1-1; D gene ambiguous. Trimming took 2 bases from V and 0 from J, leaving 5 bases between them. The CDR3 loop spans 13 amino acids. Germline V CDR1 and CDR2: SGDLS, YYNGEE.

The J gene is TRBJ2-1, the V gene TRBV27; 7 bases map to TRBD2. This CDR3 has 18 residues. Germline trimming cut 0 bases from V and 7 bases from J; bases unmatched to any gene: 15. Germline CDR1 MNHEY, CDR2 SMNVEV (reference sequence). The CDR3 sequence is CASSLSAIFGGRGNEQFF. CDR3 DNA: TGTGCCAGCAGTTTATCGGCCATCTTTGGCGGGAGAGGGAATGAGCAGTTCTTC.

The chain employs TRBV6-1 and TRBJ1-2; D unresolved. Trimming shortened V by 6 bases and J by 13 bases, and 27 bases separated the two germline ends. There are 15 residues in the CDR3. CDR1 and CDR2 (germline): MNHNS, SASEGT. The CDR3 is CASRGETDGWPRITF. The DNA of the CDR3 is TGTGCCAGCAGGGGAGAGACGGACGGGTGGCCTAGAATCACCTTC.

The chain recombines TRBV30 with TRBJ2-1; 7 nucleotides line up with TRBD1. The germline CDR1 and CDR2 sequences are GTSNPN and SVGIG (reference sequence). J lost 4 bases, V lost 2 bases, and 2 bases had no gene match. CDR3 length: 13 residues. This chain's CDR3 is CAWSTTGYNEQFF. The DNA for the CDR3 is TGTGCCTGGAGTACGACAGGGTACAATGAGCAGTTCTTC.

The chain combines TRBV6-1 with TRBJ1-1; a possible D gene is TRBD1 (6 bases). Trimming removed 8 bases from V and 8 bases from J, with 15 bases in between. The V gene's germline CDR1 is MNHNS and CDR2 SASEGT. The CDR3 loop spans 12 amino acids. CDR3 DNA sequence: TGTGCCAGCGTGGGGGCTACCGGAGAAGCTTTCTTT. Protein product: CASVGATGEAFF.

The chain recombines TRBV9 with TRBJ2-7; possibly TRBD2 for D (6 bases). There are 15 residues in the CDR3. Germline V gene data show CDR1 as SGDLS and CDR2 as YYNGEE. Trimming cost V 4 bases and J 2 bases, with 16 bases left between them. CDR3 coding DNA: TGTGCCAGCAGCCCCGCCCGGCGGGGCCCCTACGAGCAGTACTTC. It is translated as CASSPARRGPYEQYF.

This clone has a handful of counts. CDR3 DNA: TGTGCCAGCAGCTTACAGGCCACCGGGGAGCTGTTTTTT. This encodes CASSLQATGELFF. The V call is TRBV7-2, the J call TRBJ2-2; D unclear. CDR1 is SGHTA and CDR2 is FQGNSA in the germline V gene. The CDR3 spans 13 residues. V was pared by 2 bases and J by 4 bases, with 5 bases between.

The chain is built from TRBV5-1 and TRBJ2-1, with D possibly TRBD1 on 6 matching bases. This CDR3 has 16 amino acids. V lost 0 bases and J 4 bases, leaving 14 bases between the germline ends. Germline V gene sequence: CDR1 SGHRS, CDR2 YFSETQ. CDR3 bases: TGCGCCAGCAGCTTGGAGTCTCAGACAGGTTACAATGAGCAGTTCTTC. Amino acid sequence: CASSLESQTGYNEQFF.

V usage is TRBV2 and J usage is TRBJ2-3, with D unresolved. V lost 5 bases and J lost 2, with 8 bases in between. The CDR3 consists of 13 residues. Germline-derived CDR1 and CDR2 are SNHLY and FYNNEI. The CDR3: CASSPDITDTQYF. The DNA of the CDR3 is TGTGCCAGCAGTCCCGACATCACAGATACGCAGTATTTT.

This chain uses TRBV6-5 with TRBJ2-1; D gene uncertain. The CDR3 runs to 16 residues. Germline V gene data show CDR1 as MNHEY and CDR2 as SVGAGI. V dropped 2 bases and J dropped 8 bases, with 19 bases sitting between them. The CDR3 here is CASSYPPGPRYHEQFF. CDR3 DNA: TGTGCCAGCAGTTACCCGCCGGGCCCCAGGTACCATGAGCAGTTCTTC.

This clone was counted a few times. The genes are TRBV7-3 and TRBJ1-1; D gene uncertain. This CDR3 is 13 amino acids long. Between the trimmed V and J ends, which lost 5 bases and 4 bases, there was a span of 11 bases. Germline V gene data show CDR1 as SGHTA and CDR2 as FQGTGA. The CDR3 protein is CASSADITTEAFF. Written as DNA, the CDR3 is TGTGCCAGCAGCGCTGACATTACCACTGAAGCTTTCTTT.

In its sample, this clone was seen a few times. This rearrangement joins TRBV2 to TRBJ2-7, with 8 positions matching TRBD1. The CDR3 has 12 amino acids. V was clipped by 10 bases and J by 3 bases; unmatched bases: 5. Germline V gene data show CDR1 as SNHLY and CDR2 as FYNNEI. This CDR3 reads CATRDRLYEQYF. Written as DNA, the CDR3 is TGTGCCACCCGGGACAGGCTCTACGAGCAGTACTTC. The full variable domain, completed using reference TRBV2 and TRBJ2-7, is EPEVTQTPSHQVTQMGQEVILRCVPISNHLYFYWYRQILGQKVEFLVSFYNNEISEKSEIFDDQFSVERPDGSNFTLKIRSTKLEDSAMYFCATRDRLYEQYFGPGTRLTVT.

The chain links TRBV5-3 to TRBJ1-1; 7 nucleotides agree with TRBD1. TRBV5-3 is classed as an ORF, of uncertain function. V gave up 4 bases and J gave up 4 bases; unmatched junction bases: 4. This CDR3 region has 13 residues. Here the CDR3 reads CARSRQGGTEAFF. The CDR3 DNA reads TGTGCCAGAAGCCGACAGGGAGGCACTGAAGCTTTCTTT.

This chain uses TRBV6-1 with TRBJ2-5; TRBD2 matches 12 bases. The CDR3 sequence is 15 residues long. The J segment lost 2 bases and the V segment lost 2 bases, leaving 0 bases of the junction unmatched. From germline, CDR1 is MNHNS and CDR2 SASEGT. The CDR3 loop is CASSELAGGQETQYF. CDR3 nucleotides: TGTGCCAGCAGTGAACTAGCGGGAGGGCAAGAGACCCAGTACTTC.